These 24 T cell receptor beta chains originate from one sample sequenced in a study of cytotoxic CD8 clonotypes in ibrutinib-treated CLL. Libraries were prepared by immunoSEQ multiplex PCR; TCRdb keeps only in-frame clonotypes and omits some of them. In the table there are just over 200,000 clones, approximately 79% of which are singletons. Sequences were derived from PBMCs, sampled after 12 months of ibrutinib treatment. The receptors derive from a human donor with chronic lymphocytic leukemia.

This sequence joins TRBV9 and TRBJ2-7, with 7 bases identical to TRBD2. J was trimmed by 3 bases and V by 0 bases; bases with no gene match: 6. Germline CDR1 reads SGDLS; CDR2 reads YYNGEE. The CDR3 runs 15 residues. The CDR3 reads CASSVGASGLYEQYF. The CDR3 coding sequence is TGTGCCAGCAGCGTAGGGGCTAGCGGACTCTACGAGCAGTACTTC.

This clone appeared a few times. The V gene is TRBV15, the J gene TRBJ1-2, with D possibly matching TRBD1 (5 bases). Germline CDR1 and CDR2: LNHNV and YYDKDF (reference sequence). V lost 5 bases, J lost 0 bases, and 16 bases lay in between. The CDR3 spans 16 residues. The CDR3 here is CATSAGYRPSNYGYTF. The CDR3 nucleotides read TGTGCCACCAGCGCAGGATACAGGCCCTCTAACTATGGCTACACCTTC.

The chain carries TRBV28 and TRBJ1-1, with a possible D match to TRBD1 (5 bases). The CDR3 covers 14 residues. The ends were cut back, 11 bases at V and 1 base at J, with 17 bases in the middle. CDR1 and CDR2 from the germline V gene are MDHEN and SYDVKM. The CDR3 protein is CAGAPGRRNTEAFF. CDR3 coding DNA: TGTGCCGGGGCACCAGGACGCAGGAACACTGAAGCTTTCTTT.

This rearrangement joins TRBV4-1 to TRBJ1-2, with 8 bases identical to TRBD1. CDR1 and CDR2 from the germline V gene are MGHRA and YSYEKL. The V gene end was trimmed by 6 bases and the J gene end by 7 bases; junction bases not matched to a gene: 13. The CDR3 runs to 15 residues. The CDR3 nucleotides read TGCGCCAGCAGATTAAGTACGGACAGGGTCATTGGCTACACCTTC. It encodes CASRLSTDRVIGYTF.

CDR3 region: CASSSAGTPYGYTF. CDR3 bases: TGTGCCAGTAGTTCCGCCGGGACACCCTATGGCTACACCTTC. The genes are TRBV19 and TRBJ1-2; weak D call: TRBD1 (6 bases). The CDR3 consists of 14 residues. Germline V gene data show CDR1 as LNHDA and CDR2 as SQIVND (reference sequence). The V gene lost 5 bases and the J gene lost 4 bases, with 14 bases spanning the gap.

V is TRBV30 and J is TRBJ1-4, with D unresolved. The CDR3 is made up of 14 amino acids. Trimming removed 5 bases at V and 0 bases at J, with 10 bases between. The V gene's germline CDR1 is GTSNPN and CDR2 SVGIG (reference sequence). The CDR3 DNA follows: TGTGCCTGGGGCCGCACCGCAACTAATGAAAAACTGTTTTTT. It codes for CAWGRTATNEKLFF.

The rearrangement uses TRBV28 and TRBJ2-5; 7 bases are shared with TRBD2. This CDR3 region has 16 residues. Germline CDR1 MDHEN, CDR2 SYDVKM. V was pared by 0 bases and J by 1 base, with 5 bases of the junction left unmatched. CDR3 DNA: TGTGCCAGCAGTTTATGGGCGGGAGTCCGCCAAGAGACCCAGTACTTC. This gives the protein CASSLWAGVRQETQYF.

The chain joins TRBV30 to TRBJ1-2; 11 bases agree with TRBD1. Germline values: CDR1 GTSNPN, CDR2 SVGIG (reference sequence). This CDR3 has 14 amino acids. V was clipped by 4 bases and J by 3 bases; unmatched bases: 4. CDR3 sequence: CAWNRDRGDYGYTF. The CDR3 region has the DNA TGTGCCTGGAACCGGGACAGGGGGGACTATGGCTACACCTTC.

The chain recombines TRBV28 with TRBJ2-1; maybe TRBD2 (5 bases). The CDR3 is 11 amino acids. V dropped 3 bases and J dropped 12 bases, with 9 bases sitting between them. The germline V gene has CDR1 MDHEN and CDR2 SYDVKM. DNA of the CDR3: TGTGCCAGCAGTTTCGGGGTAGGGCAGTTCTTC. Protein: CASSFGVGQFF.

The chain carries TRBV27 and TRBJ2-4; D ambiguous. CDR3 size: 15 residues. The V gene lost 1 base and the J gene lost 15 bases, with 22 bases spanning the gap. Germline V gives CDR1 MNHEY, CDR2 SMNVEV (reference sequence). CDR3 residues: CASSLLYHRTYPRYF. As DNA, the CDR3 is TGTGCCAGCAGTTTATTGTATCACAGAACTTACCCAAGGTACTTC.

The CDR3, as DNA: TGTGCCAGCAGTGAAGTAGTGAGCAGCTCTGGCTACACCTTC. This translates into CASSEVVSSSGYTF. This rearrangement joins TRBV2 to TRBJ1-2; D remains ambiguous. V was clipped by 1 base and J by 7 bases, with 13 bases between them. CDR3 length equals 14 residues. Germline-derived CDR1 and CDR2 are SNHLY and FYNNEI.

The chain employs TRBV5-5 and TRBJ1-2; TRBD1 might be the D (6 bases). Trimming stripped 4 bases from V and 0 bases from J, with 7 bases between. The CDR3 contains 13 residues. The germline V gene encodes CDR1 SGHKS and CDR2 YYEKEE (reference sequence). The CDR3 DNA is TGTGCCAGCAGCCGACAGGCTAACTATGGCTACACCTTC. The encoded protein is CASSRQANYGYTF. Full variable domain (missing parts from reference TRBV5-5 and TRBJ1-2): DAGVTQSPTHLIKTRGQQVTLRCSPISGHKSVSWYQQVLGQGPQFIFQYYEKEERGRGNFPDRFSARQFPNYSSELNVNALLLGDSALYLCASSRQANYGYTFGSGTRLTVV.

The gene calls are TRBV6-1 and TRBJ2-1; possible D gene TRBD1, 6 bases. This CDR3 comprises 15 residues. Between the trimmed V and J ends, which lost 5 bases and 6 bases, there was a span of 17 bases. Germline CDR1 is MNHNS and CDR2 is SASEGT. The CDR3 loop is CASSQIPGQPNEQFF. CDR3 in DNA: TGTGCCAGCAGTCAAATTCCGGGACAACCCAATGAGCAGTTCTTC.

The J gene is TRBJ1-2, the V gene TRBV5-6; D uncertain. Trimming pared 4 bases from V and 4 bases from J, leaving 14 bases between. CDR1 and CDR2 from the germline V gene are SGHDT and YYEEEE. The CDR3 consists of 14 residues. The CDR3 loop is CASSTLPTAYGYTF. CDR3 DNA sequence: TGTGCCAGCAGCACTCTTCCTACCGCCTATGGCTACACCTTC. The whole variable domain, filled in from reference TRBV5-6 and TRBJ1-2, reads DAGVTQSPTHLIKTRGQQVTLRCSPKSGHDTVSWYQQALGQGPQFIFQYYEEEERQRGNFPDRFSGHQFPNYSSELNVNALLLGDSALYLCASSTLPTAYGYTFGSGTRLTVV.

The chain recombines TRBV14 with TRBJ2-7; 10 positions match TRBD1. CDR1 and CDR2 (germline): SGHDN, FVKESK. The CDR3 sequence is 16 residues long. V lost 0 bases and J lost 7; bases outside the gene matches: 9. CDR3 bases: TGTGCCAGCAGCCAAGACGGGGGACAGGGGTGGTGGGAGCAGTACTTC. Protein product: CASSQDGGQGWWEQYF.

The rearrangement joins TRBV20-1 to TRBJ1-1; D unclear. The CDR3 spans 10 residues. Germline V gives CDR1 DFQATT, CDR2 SNEGSKA (reference sequence). V was cut by 0 bases and J by 8 bases, with 4 bases left in between. The CDR3 protein is CSARDVEAFF. The CDR3, as DNA: TGCAGTGCTAGAGATGTCGAAGCTTTCTTT.

V is TRBV11-2 and J is TRBJ2-1; no clear D. Germline V gives CDR1 SGHAT, CDR2 FQNNGV. The ends were cut back, 1 base at V and 9 bases at J, with 13 bases in the middle. The CDR3 extends over 14 amino acids. For the CDR3, the DNA is TGTGCCAGCAGCTTAGTTTTGCCCCGTGCTGAGCAGTTCTTC. Translated, it gives CASSLVLPRAEQFF.

V gene TRBV7-8 combines with J gene TRBJ1-1; D might be TRBD1 (5 bases). The CDR3 is made up of 14 amino acids. CDR1 is SGHVS, CDR2 FQNEAQ, per germline. Deletions cut 5 bases from V and 1 base from J, with 11 bases between. CDR3 DNA sequence: TGTGCCAGCAGCAGGGGACCGACGAACACTGAAGCTTTCTTT. It yields the protein CASSRGPTNTEAFF.

This rearrangement joins TRBV20-1 to TRBJ1-2, with D hard to call. Germline CDR1 is DFQATT and CDR2 is SNEGSKA (reference sequence). The V gene lost 3 bases and the J gene lost 5 bases, with 7 bases spanning the gap. This CDR3 contains 11 residues. CDR3 in amino acids: CSASNQYGYTF. In DNA form, the CDR3 reads TGCAGTGCTAGTAACCAATATGGCTACACCTTC.

The V gene is TRBV4-1, the J gene TRBJ2-3, with 8 bases that match TRBD1. The germline CDR1 and CDR2 sequences are MGHRA and YSYEKL. V lost 1 base to trimming and J lost 5 bases; unmatched junction nucleotides: 2. This CDR3 region has 14 residues. The CDR3 protein is CASSQVQGEDTQYF. CDR3 sequence (DNA): TGCGCCAGCAGCCAAGTACAGGGGGAAGATACGCAGTATTTT.

The rearrangement uses TRBV5-1 and TRBJ1-1; 11 bases match TRBD1. Germline V CDR1 and CDR2: SGHRS, YFSETQ. This CDR3 is built from 16 residues. V lost 4 bases to trimming and J lost 2 bases; unmatched junction nucleotides: 7. The CDR3 DNA reads as TGCGCCAGCAGCCTTGGACAGGGGGCTATAAACACTGAAGCTTTCTTT. It encodes CASSLGQGAINTEAFF.

The genes are TRBV27 and TRBJ2-7; no reliable D call. Germline-derived CDR1 and CDR2 are MNHEY and SMNVEV (reference sequence). Trimming took 0 bases from V and 2 from J, leaving 11 bases between them. CDR3 length: 15 amino acids. CDR3 region: CASSLSSPPAYEQYF. CDR3 bases: TGTGCCAGCAGTTTATCGTCCCCCCCTGCCTACGAGCAGTACTTC.

The sample holds one count of this clone. This rearrangement joins TRBV9 to TRBJ1-5; no reliable D call. The CDR3 extends over 13 amino acids. Germline loops: CDR1 SGDLS, CDR2 YYNGEE. V gave up 2 bases and J gave up 2 bases, with 5 bases separating them. The CDR3 DNA reads as TGTGCCAGCAGCGTTTTCGGCAATCAGCCCCAGCATTTT. As protein: CASSVFGNQPQHF.

This chain connects TRBV11-2 to TRBJ1-2; a possible D gene is TRBD1 (5 bases). V lost 1 base and J 0 bases, leaving 12 bases between the germline ends. Germline V gene lookup returns CDR1 SGHAT and CDR2 FQNNGV. The CDR3 totals 16 residues. The CDR3 protein is CASSLVGQGTNYGYTF. The CDR3 DNA sequence: TGTGCCAGCAGCTTAGTCGGGCAGGGAACTAACTATGGCTACACCTTC.